This entry lists 27 T cell receptor beta chains sequenced from one sample in a study of T cell responses to AZD1222 COVID-19 vaccine. Assay used: immunoSEQ multiplex PCR; TCRdb lists only in-frame clones, some missing. The sample contains around 160,000 clones, around 91% of which appear only once. Specimen: peripheral blood, collected on day 0 of AZD1222 vaccination. These receptors came from an adult in good health.

The chain carries TRBV6-5 and TRBJ1-2; tentatively, D is TRBD1 (5 bases). The CDR3 sequence is 13 residues long. Trimming removed 6 bases from V and 3 bases from J, with 11 bases in between. Germline lookup yields CDR1 MNHEY and CDR2 SVGAGI. The CDR3 reads CASRRDGHYGYTF. CDR3 bases: TGTGCCAGCAGAAGGGACGGCCACTATGGCTACACCTTC.

The chain has TRBV12-3 or TRBV12-4 and TRBJ1-5, with D uncertain. The ends were cut back, 4 bases at V and 2 bases at J, with 3 bases in the middle. The CDR3 loop spans 12 amino acids. CDR3 in amino acids: CASSSGNQPQHF. In nucleotides, the CDR3 is TGTGCCAGCAGTTCTGGCAATCAGCCCCAGCATTTT.

This chain joins TRBV27 and TRBJ1-1; 7 nucleotides agree with TRBD1. There are 14 residues in the CDR3. The germline V gene has CDR1 MNHEY and CDR2 SMNVEV (reference sequence). The ends lost 6 bases at V and 7 bases at J; junction bases unmatched: 11. In DNA form, the CDR3 reads TGTGCCAGCAGGTTGACAGGGACCCTTTATGAAGCTTTCTTT. Protein sequence: CASRLTGTLYEAFF.

The rearrangement uses TRBV11-2 and TRBJ2-3; 9 bases fit TRBD2. This CDR3 region has 16 residues. Trimming took 5 bases from V and 0 from J; bases not matched to a gene: 6. Germline lookup yields CDR1 SGHAT and CDR2 FQNNGV. CDR3 coding DNA: TGTGCCAGCAGCCAATCAGCGGGGGGCAGCACAGATACGCAGTATTTT. Protein sequence: CASSQSAGGSTDTQYF.

This clone was picked up a small number of times. CDR3 DNA: TGTGCCAGCTCACCACGAGCAGCCAACACTGAAGCTTTCTTT. It codes for CASSPRAANTEAFF. The chain uses TRBV18 and TRBJ1-1; D is unclear. CDR1 is KGHSH and CDR2 is LQKENI in the germline V gene. The CDR3 totals 14 residues. Trimming stripped 1 base from V and 2 bases from J, with 8 bases between. Looking up the rest from reference TRBV18 and TRBJ1-1 gives the full variable domain: NAGVMQNPRHLVRRRGQEARLRCSPMKGHSHVYWYRQLPEEGLKFMVYLQKENIIDESGMPKERFSAEFPKEGPSILRIQQVVRGDSAAYFCASSPRAANTEAFFGQGTRLTVV.

This chain joins TRBV18 and TRBJ2-7; TRBD2 aligns across 8 bases. The CDR3 extends over 16 amino acids. Germline V gene lookup returns CDR1 KGHSH and CDR2 LQKENI. Unmatched junction bases numbered 6, after V lost 1 base and J lost 1 base. CDR3 nucleotide sequence: TGTGCCAGCTCACCACAGTCCCGGGGGGGTTCCTACGAGCAGTACTTC. This sequence encodes CASSPQSRGGSYEQYF.

The V and J genes are TRBV6-5 and TRBJ2-3; D unclear. CDR3 length: 14 amino acids. Trimming stripped 10 bases from V and 2 bases from J, with 16 bases between. Germline CDR1 MNHEY, CDR2 SVGAGI. The CDR3 is CATSMGSYTDTQYF. CDR3 DNA sequence: TGTGCCACCTCAATGGGATCGTACACAGATACGCAGTATTTT.

V usage is TRBV7-6 and J usage is TRBJ2-7, with 10 positions matching TRBD2. This CDR3 region has 15 residues. V gave up 5 bases and J gave up 4 bases; unmatched junction bases: 8. The V gene's germline CDR1 is SGHVS and CDR2 FNYEAQ. The CDR3 DNA reads TGTGCCAGCAGCGCGCCGACTAGCGGGCAGTACGAGCAGTACTTC. Amino acids: CASSAPTSGQYEQYF.

The rearrangement uses TRBV30 and TRBJ2-7; no definite D call. The CDR3 contains 14 residues. Per germline, CDR1 GTSNPN and CDR2 SVGIG (reference sequence). Trimming removed 5 bases at V and 0 bases at J, with 14 bases between. CDR3 nucleotides: TGTGCCTGGGGATTAACTGCGACCTCCTACGAGCAGTACTTC. Its protein product is CAWGLTATSYEQYF.

The rearrangement links TRBV6-2 or TRBV6-3 to TRBJ2-3, with D perhaps matching TRBD1 (5 bases). CDR3 length: 14 amino acids. V gave up 2 bases and J gave up 4 bases, with 10 bases separating them. Germline CDR1 and CDR2: MNHEY and SVGEGT. The CDR3 nucleotides are TGTGCCAGCAGTTACCCAATGGGGCCAGATACGCAGTATTTT. It encodes CASSYPMGPDTQYF.

The J gene is TRBJ1-1, the V gene TRBV12-3 or TRBV12-4; D perhaps matches TRBD1 (6 bases). The CDR3 loop spans 13 amino acids. Trimming removed 3 bases at V and 8 bases at J, with 13 bases between. CDR3 amino acids: CASSFGGRGEAFF. CDR3 sequence (DNA): TGTGCCAGCAGTTTTGGAGGTAGGGGGGAAGCTTTCTTT.

This CDR3 is CASSPGGETYGYTF. CDR3 nucleotides: TGTGCCAGCAGCCCGGGGGGAGAAACTTATGGCTACACCTTC. The J gene is TRBJ1-2, the V gene TRBV5-4, with D possibly TRBD1 on 5 matching bases. The germline gives CDR1 SGHNT, CDR2 YYREEE (reference sequence). The CDR3 is made up of 14 amino acids. Trimming left V 4 bases short and J 5 bases short, with 15 bases between.

This clone was seen a few times. V and J are TRBV2 and TRBJ1-4; tentatively, D is TRBD1 (6 bases). This CDR3 region has 14 residues. CDR1 is SNHLY and CDR2 is FYNNEI in the germline V gene. V lost 3 bases, J lost 5 bases, and 10 bases lay in between. CDR3: CASSDGGLNEKLFF. DNA for the CDR3: TGTGCCAGCAGTGACGGGGGCCTCAATGAAAAACTGTTTTTT.

The DNA of the CDR3 is TGTGCCAGTTTTGACGGAACGGGGGGTTACAATGAGCAGTTCTTC. Amino acid sequence: CASFDGTGGYNEQFF. The chain is built from TRBV7-6 and TRBJ2-1, with 7 bases matching TRBD2. The CDR3 runs to 15 residues. Germline assignment: CDR1 SGHVS and CDR2 FNYEAQ. Trimming cost V 9 bases and J 4 bases; bases outside gene matches: 12. The variable domain in full, completed from reference TRBV7-6 and TRBJ2-1, reads GAGVSQSPRYKVTKRGQDVALRCDPISGHVSLYWYRQALGQGPEFLTYFNYEAQQDKSGLPNDRFSAERPEGSISTLTIQRTEQRDSAMYRCASFDGTGGYNEQFFGPGTRLTVL.

The chain links TRBV11-2 to TRBJ2-5; 8 positions agree with TRBD1. The CDR3 has 13 residues. Germline assignment: CDR1 SGHAT and CDR2 FQNNGV. With 5 bases clipped from V and 3 bases from J, the junction kept 2 bases outside the gene matches. CDR3 DNA: TGTGCCAGCAGCCCGGACAGGGAAGAGACCCAGTACTTC. It codes for CASSPDREETQYF.

V is TRBV7-2 and J is TRBJ2-7; 7 bases match TRBD1. The CDR3 totals 14 residues. After removal of 5 bases from V and 3 bases from J, the junction contained 7 bases not matched to a gene. The germline CDR1 and CDR2 sequences are SGHTA and FQGNSA. Here the CDR3 reads CASSAKGTDYEQYF. DNA for the CDR3: TGTGCCAGCAGCGCAAAAGGGACAGACTACGAGCAGTACTTC.

V usage is TRBV5-1 and J usage is TRBJ2-2; TRBD2 is a possible D gene (5 bases). The CDR3 runs to 15 residues. V lost 0 bases, J lost 7 bases, and 13 bases lay in between. Per germline, CDR1 SGHRS and CDR2 YFSETQ. CDR3 in amino acids: CASSLVSGIGGELFF. For the CDR3, the DNA is TGCGCCAGCAGCTTGGTTTCGGGGATCGGCGGGGAGCTGTTTTTT.

V and J are TRBV7-7 and TRBJ2-3; 7 bases line up with TRBD2. The CDR3 sequence is 15 residues long. Germline-derived CDR1 and CDR2 are SSHAT and FNYEAQ (reference sequence). The ends lost 3 bases at V and 2 bases at J; junction bases unmatched: 5. The CDR3 region is CASSLGGSLTDTQYF. The CDR3 nucleotides are TGTGCCAGCAGCTTGGGCGGGAGTCTCACAGATACGCAGTATTTT.

The chain carries TRBV11-3 and TRBJ2-2; 9 nucleotides match TRBD1. This CDR3 region has 16 residues. The V gene end was trimmed by 3 bases and the J gene end by 2 bases; junction bases not matched to a gene: 4. Germline values: CDR1 SGHNT, CDR2 YENEEA. The CDR3 loop reads CASSFRDRENTGELFF. The CDR3 DNA reads as TGTGCCAGCAGCTTCCGGGACAGGGAAAACACCGGGGAGCTGTTTTTT.

The chain links TRBV5-1 to TRBJ1-3; 9 bases are a match to TRBD1. V shed 8 bases and J 3 bases; nucleotides not matched to a gene: 9. From germline, CDR1 is SGHRS and CDR2 YFSETQ. The CDR3 contains 15 residues. This CDR3 reads CASTGQGTSGNTIYF. The CDR3 DNA follows: TGCGCCAGTACGGGACAGGGTACAAGTGGAAACACCATATATTTT.

The chain carries TRBV11-2 and TRBJ2-7; D gene uncertain. The V end lost 2 bases, the J end lost 3 bases, and 8 bases lay between the germline ends. The CDR3 sequence is 13 residues long. Germline CDR1 reads SGHAT; CDR2 reads FQNNGV. In DNA, the CDR3 is TGTGCCAGCAGCTTATCTCCGGGCTACGAGCAGTACTTC. It specifies CASSLSPGYEQYF.

The V gene is TRBV7-2, the J gene TRBJ2-2; 10 bases align to TRBD2. CDR1 and CDR2 (germline): SGHTA, FQGNSA. V shed 3 bases, J shed 13 bases, and the junction held 8 bases outside the gene matches. CDR3 length: 14 amino acids. CDR3 DNA sequence: TGTGCCAGCAGCTTTTCGAGCGGGGGGGCCGCGCTGTTTTTT. Its protein is CASSFSSGGAALFF.

The CDR3 DNA reads TGTGCCAGCAGACAACAGGGGGAAGACACTGAAGCTTTCTTT. Translated, it gives CASRQQGEDTEAFF. The chain joins TRBV7-3 to TRBJ1-1, with TRBD1 matching over 8 bases. CDR3 length: 14 residues. CDR1 and CDR2 (germline): SGHTA, FQGTGA. The V and J ends lost 6 bases and 3 bases, in that order; junction bases with no gene match: 6.

The chain joins TRBV3-1 (or the pseudogene TRBV3-2) to TRBJ1-2; D might be TRBD1 (6 bases). Germline CDR1 LGHDT, CDR2 YNNKEL (reference sequence). The CDR3 runs to 14 residues. V lost 6 bases, J lost 2 bases, and 13 bases lay in between. In nucleotides, the CDR3 is TGTGCCAGCAGGGGAACAGGGATGAACTATGGCTACACCTTC. Protein sequence: CASRGTGMNYGYTF.

The chain has TRBV7-6 and TRBJ2-7; TRBD2 aligns across 7 bases. J gave up 5 bases and V 1 base, and 5 bases lay outside the gene matches. From germline, CDR1 is SGHVS and CDR2 FNYEAQ. The CDR3 loop spans 14 amino acids. The CDR3 DNA follows: TGTGCCAGCAGCTTAGACGCTAGCGGCCACGAGCAGTACTTC. It specifies CASSLDASGHEQYF.

The genes are TRBV7-9 and TRBJ1-6; D may be TRBD1 (6 bases). The CDR3 runs 13 residues. Germline V gives CDR1 SEHNR, CDR2 FQNEAQ (reference sequence). The V end lost 6 bases, the J end lost 7 bases, and 10 bases lay between the germline ends. The CDR3 DNA reads as TGTGCCAGCAGGGGGGCTGGAAATTCACCCCTCCACTTT. Encoded protein: CASRGAGNSPLHF.

The CDR3 nucleotides read TGTGCCAGCAGTCGTAATCAGTGGGTGCGGGCTTTCTTT. Translating gives CASSRNQWVRAFF. This sequence joins TRBV28 and TRBJ1-1; D is unresolved. Germline V gene data show CDR1 as MDHEN and CDR2 as SYDVKM. CDR3 length equals 13 residues. The V end lost 5 bases, the J end lost 11 bases, and 18 bases lay between the germline ends.